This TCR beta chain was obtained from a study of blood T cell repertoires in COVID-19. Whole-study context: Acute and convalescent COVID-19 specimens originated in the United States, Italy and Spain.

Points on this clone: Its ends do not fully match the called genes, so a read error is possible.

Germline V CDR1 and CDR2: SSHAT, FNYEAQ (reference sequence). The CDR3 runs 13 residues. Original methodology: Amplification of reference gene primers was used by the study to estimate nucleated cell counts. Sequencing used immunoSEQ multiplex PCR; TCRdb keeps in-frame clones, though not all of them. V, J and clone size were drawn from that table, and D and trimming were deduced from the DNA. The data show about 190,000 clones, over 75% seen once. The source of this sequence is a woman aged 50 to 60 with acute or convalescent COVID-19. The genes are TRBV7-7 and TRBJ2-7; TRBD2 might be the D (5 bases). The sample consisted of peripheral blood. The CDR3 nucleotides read TGTGCTAGCAGCTTTAATTTGGGAGACGAGCAGTACTTC. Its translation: CASSFNLGDEQYF.